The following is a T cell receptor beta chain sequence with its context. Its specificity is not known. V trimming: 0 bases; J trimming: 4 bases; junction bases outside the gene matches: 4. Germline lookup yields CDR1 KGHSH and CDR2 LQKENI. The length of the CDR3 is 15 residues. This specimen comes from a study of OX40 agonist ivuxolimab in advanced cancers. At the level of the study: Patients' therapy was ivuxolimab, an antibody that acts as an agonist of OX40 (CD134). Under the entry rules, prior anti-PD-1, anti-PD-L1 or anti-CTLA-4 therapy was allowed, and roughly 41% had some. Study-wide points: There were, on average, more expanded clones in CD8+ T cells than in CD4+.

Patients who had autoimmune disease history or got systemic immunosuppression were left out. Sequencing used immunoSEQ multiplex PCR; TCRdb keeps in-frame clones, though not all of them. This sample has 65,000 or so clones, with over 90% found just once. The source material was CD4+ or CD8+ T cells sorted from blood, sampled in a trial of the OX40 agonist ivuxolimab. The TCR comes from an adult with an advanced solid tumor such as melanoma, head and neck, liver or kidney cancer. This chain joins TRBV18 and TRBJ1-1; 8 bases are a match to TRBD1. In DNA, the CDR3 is TGTGCCAGCTCACCACCGGACAGGGAGGGCACTGAAGCTTTCTTT. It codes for CASSPPDREGTEAFF.